One TCR beta chain is described in this entry. The germline V and J ends were trimmed by 0 bases and 7 bases, with 14 bases remaining between them. This CDR3 has 16 amino acids. Germline V gene lookup returns CDR1 SGDLS and CDR2 YYNGEE. This record comes from a study of blood T cell repertoires in COVID-19. Across the study: Whether acute or convalescent, the COVID-19 samples came from the United States, Italy and Spain.

The assay was immunoSEQ multiplex PCR, and TCRdb's table has in-frame clones only and misses some. The sample has fewer than 150,000 clones; around four fifths are singletons. Sequencing was carried out using peripheral blood. This TCR was sampled from a human donor in a cohort sampled during active COVID-19. This chain links TRBV9 with TRBJ1-6; no firm D call. CDR3: CASSVDPGTVNSPLHF. CDR3 DNA: TGTGCCAGCAGCGTAGACCCGGGTACGGTCAATTCACCCCTCCACTTT.